The 21 T cell receptor beta chains below were found in one sample sequenced in a study of T cell responses to AZD1222 COVID-19 vaccine. Using immunoSEQ multiplex PCR, the repertoire was profiled, and TCRdb retains in-frame clones only, with some absent. Of 95,000 to 150,000 clones in the sample, more than 75% are singletons; the top ten hold around a tenth. The specimen comprised peripheral blood, sampled on day 0 of AZD1222 vaccination. Receptor source: an adult in good health.

Only one count was recorded for this clone. V usage is TRBV24-1 and J usage is TRBJ2-5; TRBD1 matches 7 bases. The V segment lost 9 bases and the J segment 5 bases; nucleotides outside the gene matches: 8. The CDR3 is 13 residues long. In germline, CDR1 is KGHDR, CDR2 SFDVKD. The CDR3 DNA is TGTGCCACCTCGACAGGGATCGGGGAGACCCAGTACTTC. Protein: CATSTGIGETQYF.

The chain couples TRBV9 to TRBJ2-7; TRBD1 might be the D (6 bases). The CDR3 contains 14 residues. The germline gives CDR1 SGDLS, CDR2 YYNGEE. Trimming removed 4 bases from V and 5 bases from J, with 16 bases in between. The CDR3 is CASSLSAGVHEQYF. For the CDR3, the DNA is TGTGCCAGCAGCCTCTCGGCAGGGGTGCACGAGCAGTACTTC.

The chain recombines TRBV7-9 with TRBJ2-2; 11 nucleotides match TRBD1. The germline V gene encodes CDR1 SEHNR and CDR2 FQNEAQ (reference sequence). The CDR3 extends over 16 amino acids. The junction had 8 bases not matched to a gene; V was cut back by 5 bases and J by 6 bases. The CDR3 sequence: CASSGDRGERAGELFF. CDR3 coding DNA: TGTGCCAGCAGCGGGGACAGGGGGGAGCGCGCCGGGGAGCTGTTTTTT.

The V and J genes are TRBV30 and TRBJ2-1; a weak D match, TRBD2 (5 bases). Per germline, CDR1 GTSNPN and CDR2 SVGIG (reference sequence). The CDR3 loop spans 11 amino acids. V shed 1 base and J shed 11 bases, with 9 bases lying between them. The CDR3 sequence: CAWSATTQQFF. CDR3 nucleotides: TGTGCCTGGAGTGCGACTACCCAGCAGTTCTTC.

The chain couples TRBV10-2 to TRBJ2-7, with D unclear. The germline V and J ends were trimmed by 2 bases and 0 bases, with 8 bases remaining between them. From germline, CDR1 is WSHSY and CDR2 SAAADI. The CDR3 extends over 14 amino acids. This CDR3 reads CASSEDTLSYEQYF. CDR3 DNA sequence: TGCGCCAGCAGTGAGGACACTCTCTCCTACGAGCAGTACTTC.

The chain employs TRBV9 and TRBJ2-6; no clear D. CDR3 length: 16 residues. V was clipped by 3 bases and J by 0 bases, with 10 bases between them. The germline gives CDR1 SGDLS, CDR2 YYNGEE. This CDR3 is CASSARHDSGANVLTF. In DNA form, the CDR3 reads TGTGCCAGCAGCGCTCGTCATGACTCTGGGGCCAACGTCCTGACTTTC. Supplemented by reference TRBV9 and TRBJ2-6, the full variable domain reads DSGVTQTPKHLITATGQRVTLRCSPRSGDLSVYWYQQSLDQGLQFLIQYYNGEERAKGNILERFSAQQFPDLHSELNLSSLELGDSALYFCASSARHDSGANVLTFGAGSRLTVL.

This clone was observed a single time. The rearrangement joins TRBV3-1 (or the pseudogene TRBV3-2) to TRBJ2-1, with D hard to call. Germline V gene lookup returns CDR1 LGHDT and CDR2 YNNKEL (reference sequence). The CDR3 consists of 13 residues. The V gene lost 0 bases and the J gene lost 7 bases, with 7 bases spanning the gap. CDR3 residues: CASSQDRTNEQFF. The CDR3 DNA follows: TGTGCCAGCAGCCAAGATAGAACGAATGAGCAGTTCTTC.

A remark on this clone: Germline is not matched at one junction end, which may reflect a read error. V gene TRBV7-7 combines with J gene TRBJ2-2; 7 bases match TRBD1. CDR1 SSHAT and CDR2 FNYEAQ come from the germline V gene (reference sequence). The CDR3 loop spans 13 amino acids. The DNA for the CDR3 is TGTGCTAGCAGCCCACAGGGGCCCGGGGAGCTGTTTTTT. This translates into CASSPQGPGELFF.

This chain uses TRBV5-5 with TRBJ1-2, with D perhaps TRBD1 (6 bases). This CDR3 contains 15 residues. Trimming cost V 0 bases and J 4 bases, with 13 bases left between them. Germline V gives CDR1 SGHKS, CDR2 YYEKEE (reference sequence). The CDR3 reads CASSLEDPGAYGYTF. DNA for the CDR3: TGTGCCAGCAGCTTGGAGGATCCAGGGGCCTATGGCTACACCTTC.

The chain links TRBV1 to TRBJ2-2; TRBD2 is the table's D call, not checked against the DNA. TRBV1 is flagged as a pseudogene. This CDR3 comprises 18 residues. In nucleotides, the CDR3 is TGCACCAGCAGCCAAGATATAGTTCCGCGGGAAGCCACCGGGGAGCTGTTTTTT. Translation gives CTSSQDIVPREATGELFF.

The V gene is TRBV9, the J gene TRBJ2-7; 8 bases fit TRBD1. CDR1 SGDLS and CDR2 YYNGEE come from the germline V gene. V lost 0 bases, J lost 3 bases, and 2 bases stayed unmatched. The CDR3 has 14 amino acids. In DNA, the CDR3 is TGTGCCAGCAGCGTAGGGACAGGGAACTACGAGCAGTACTTC. Translated, it gives CASSVGTGNYEQYF.

V usage is TRBV27 and J usage is TRBJ2-7; 7 nucleotides agree with TRBD1. The germline V gene has CDR1 MNHEY and CDR2 SMNVEV (reference sequence). V trimming: 8 bases; J trimming: 0 bases; junction bases outside the gene matches: 7. The CDR3 sequence is 14 residues long. This chain's CDR3 is CASGRQGSSYEQYF. CDR3 bases: TGTGCCAGCGGGAGACAGGGAAGCTCCTACGAGCAGTACTTC.

The gene calls are TRBV9 and TRBJ1-2; D possibly corresponds to TRBD1 (5 bases). There are 18 residues in the CDR3. V dropped 0 bases and J dropped 2 bases, with 20 bases sitting between them. CDR1 SGDLS and CDR2 YYNGEE come from the germline V gene. CDR3 loop: CASSVGPPRDAVNYGYTF. The CDR3 DNA reads TGTGCCAGCAGCGTAGGACCCCCCCGGGACGCTGTGAACTATGGCTACACCTTC. The full variable domain, rest sourced from reference TRBV9 and TRBJ1-2, is DSGVTQTPKHLITATGQRVTLRCSPRSGDLSVYWYQQSLDQGLQFLIQYYNGEERAKGNILERFSAQQFPDLHSELNLSSLELGDSALYFCASSVGPPRDAVNYGYTFGSGTRLTVV.

The chain combines TRBV5-1 with TRBJ2-1, with TRBD2 matching over 11 bases. Germline trimming cut 0 bases from V and 12 bases from J; bases unmatched to any gene: 5. Germline CDR1 SGHRS, CDR2 YFSETQ. The CDR3 runs 14 residues. CDR3 DNA sequence: TGCGCCAGCAGCTTGGCCCCAACTAGCGGGAGGCAGTTCTTC. It specifies CASSLAPTSGRQFF. Filled out from reference TRBV5-1 and TRBJ2-1, the complete variable domain reads KAGVTQTPRYLIKTRGQQVTLSCSPISGHRSVSWYQQTPGQGLQFLFEYFSETQRNKGNFPGRFSGRQFSNSRSEMNVSTLELGDSALYLCASSLAPTSGRQFFGPGTRLTVL.

The rearrangement uses TRBV4-1 and TRBJ2-1; D is uncertain. Germline loops: CDR1 MGHRA, CDR2 YSYEKL. V was shortened by 5 bases and J by 4 bases, with 12 bases between the two germline ends. There are 14 residues in the CDR3. The DNA of the CDR3 is TGCGCCAGCAGCGTGGGTATCCTTTACAATGAGCAGTTCTTC. This codes for CASSVGILYNEQFF.

The rearrangement joins TRBV6-5 to TRBJ1-6; D gene uncertain. CDR1 and CDR2 (germline): MNHEY, SVGAGI. V lost 5 bases and J lost 13, with 18 bases in between. The CDR3 is made up of 14 amino acids. This CDR3 reads CASSPSEGVLPLHF. CDR3 nucleotides: TGTGCCAGCAGTCCCTCGGAAGGAGTCTTGCCCCTCCACTTT.

The rearrangement uses TRBV19 and TRBJ1-2; 10 bases line up with TRBD1. The V gene end was trimmed by 2 bases and the J gene end by 5 bases; junction bases not matched to a gene: 5. The CDR3 is 15 residues long. Germline CDR1 and CDR2: LNHDA and SQIVND (reference sequence). The CDR3 sequence is CASSIQRTGGYGYTF. The CDR3 nucleotides read TGTGCCAGTAGTATACAAAGGACAGGGGGATATGGCTACACCTTC.

The sample holds a few counts of this clone. The gene calls are TRBV10-3 and TRBJ1-5; possible D gene TRBD1, 6 bases. V was cut by 2 bases and J by 2 bases, with 16 bases left in between. CDR1 ENHRY and CDR2 SYGVKD come from the germline V gene. The CDR3 loop spans 17 amino acids. CDR3 loop: CAISELYRDNGNQPQHF. Here the CDR3 DNA reads TGTGCCATCAGTGAGCTTTATAGGGACAATGGCAATCAGCCCCAGCATTTT.

This chain connects TRBV11-3 to TRBJ2-1; 8 positions match TRBD2. The germline V gene has CDR1 SGHNT and CDR2 YENEEA. The CDR3 length is 15 residues. With V trimmed by 5 bases and J by 5 bases, 8 bases remained unmatched. The CDR3 coding sequence is TGTGCCAGCAGCGTTAGCGGGGTTATGAACAATGAGCAGTTCTTC. It specifies CASSVSGVMNNEQFF. The full variable domain, completed using reference TRBV11-3 and TRBJ2-1, is EAGVVQSPRYKIIEKKQPVAFWCNPISGHNTLYWYLQNLGQGPELLIRYENEEAVDDSQLPKDRFSAERLKGVDSTLKIQPAELGDSAVYLCASSVSGVMNNEQFFGPGTRLTVL.

The V gene is TRBV7-8, the J gene TRBJ1-2; D remains unclear. The CDR3 runs 14 residues. Germline V gene data show CDR1 as SGHVS and CDR2 as FQNEAQ. The V and J ends lost 0 bases and 2 bases respectively, with 7 bases between them. This CDR3 reads CASSLATENYGYTF. The DNA for the CDR3 is TGTGCCAGCAGCTTAGCCACCGAGAACTATGGCTACACCTTC.

The genes are TRBV9 and TRBJ2-7; TRBD2 matches 9 bases. Germline V CDR1 and CDR2: SGDLS, YYNGEE. With 3 bases clipped from V and 7 bases from J, the junction kept 8 bases outside the gene matches. The CDR3 runs 14 residues. CDR3 sequence reads: CASSARLAEGEQYF. CDR3 sequence (DNA): TGTGCCAGCAGCGCTCGACTAGCGGAGGGGGAGCAGTACTTC.